This passage covers 27 T cell receptor beta chains from one sample sequenced in a study of stem cell transplantation in POMP-related autoinflammatory disease (dated by TCRdb to the early 2020s). The time point label corresponds to: after hematopoietic stem cell transplant. Library preparation employed the immunoSEQ multiplex PCR assay. Entries here come from immuneACCESS through TCRdb and include only in-frame sequences with V and J called. Some clones fail to appear in such tables; in the studies checked, an unresolved V gene covers under half of the shortfall, and the cause of the remainder is unknown. The sample yields roughly 68,000 clones; more than 75% were counted once. The top ten clones comprise more than 0.55% of the sample. Here the sequenced sample was CD4+ T cells from PBMCs, taken after stem cell transplantation. These receptor sequences come from a human patient with POMP-related autoinflammation and immune dysregulation (PRAID). It is possible that, after a transplant, some T cells come from the graft donor.

The gene calls are TRBV2 and TRBJ1-5; 9 bases match TRBD1. This CDR3 is 19 amino acids long. The germline V gene encodes CDR1 SNHLY and CDR2 FYNNEI. V dropped 1 base and J dropped 5; count of bases not matched to a gene: 15. The CDR3 DNA reads TGTGCCAGCAGTGAAGACGGGGGAGCTACAGGGGGCGGCGATCAGCCCCAGCATTTT. This translates into CASSEDGGATGGGDQPQHF.

The rearrangement joins TRBV2 to TRBJ1-3, with 11 bases lining up with TRBD1. With 4 bases clipped from V and 5 bases from J, the junction kept 4 bases outside the gene matches. The CDR3 is made up of 15 amino acids. Germline V gene data show CDR1 as SNHLY and CDR2 as FYNNEI. The CDR3 sequence: CASSADRGRRNTIYF. The DNA of the CDR3 is TGTGCCAGCAGTGCGGACAGGGGGCGCAGAAACACCATATATTTT.

The gene calls are TRBV7-9 and TRBJ2-3; no definite D call. V was cut by 5 bases and J by 0 bases, with 15 bases left in between. The CDR3 totals 16 residues. The germline CDR1 and CDR2 sequences are SEHNR and FQNEAQ (reference sequence). CDR3 bases: TGTGCCAGCAGCCCACCCGCCGGACCGAGCACAGATACGCAGTATTTT. Its translation: CASSPPAGPSTDTQYF.

This rearrangement joins TRBV5-1 to TRBJ1-1; unclear D gene. V shed 4 bases and J shed 6 bases, with 19 bases lying between them. Germline CDR1 is SGHRS and CDR2 is YFSETQ. The CDR3 is 15 amino acids. The DNA of the CDR3 is TGCGCCAGCAGCATATCAGGTACCGAGACGCCTGAAGCTTTCTTT. Its protein product is CASSISGTETPEAFF.

J is TRBJ1-2 and V is TRBV24-1; tentative D call: TRBD1 (6 bases). Germline CDR1 is KGHDR and CDR2 is SFDVKD. The CDR3 loop spans 16 amino acids. The V end lost 3 bases, the J end lost 3 bases, and 16 bases lay between the germline ends. CDR3 in DNA: TGTGCCACCAGTGATCCCTTAGCAGGGGAGGACTATGGCTACACCTTC. Translating it yields CATSDPLAGEDYGYTF.

V gene TRBV2 combines with J gene TRBJ2-2, with D tentatively TRBD1 (5 bases). Trimming pared 1 base from V and 5 bases from J, leaving 11 bases between. Germline V gives CDR1 SNHLY, CDR2 FYNNEI. CDR3 length equals 15 residues. The DNA for the CDR3 is TGTGCCAGCAGTGAAGACCAGGGCGGTACCGGGGAGCTGTTTTTT. Residues: CASSEDQGGTGELFF.

V gene TRBV6-4 combines with J gene TRBJ1-2; D is unclear. V gave up 4 bases and J gave up 4 bases, with 10 bases separating them. The germline V gene has CDR1 MRHNA and CDR2 SNTAGT. This CDR3 is 13 amino acids long. CDR3 DNA: TGTGCCAGCAGTGCACTACAAGGCTATGGCTACACCTTC. This sequence encodes CASSALQGYGYTF.

This clone has just one count. The V gene is TRBV9, the J gene TRBJ2-1; tentative D call: TRBD1 (6 bases). CDR3 length: 17 amino acids. Germline CDR1 reads SGDLS; CDR2 reads YYNGEE. Trimming stripped 4 bases from V and 3 bases from J, with 20 bases between. CDR3 in DNA: TGTGCCAGCAGCCCAGGGGCAGGGGATAGATTCTACAATGAGCAGTTCTTC. Translating gives CASSPGAGDRFYNEQFF.

The chain recombines TRBV14 with TRBJ2-3, with D maybe TRBD1 (6 bases). Trimming left V 6 bases short and J 4 bases short, with 11 bases between. Germline CDR1 reads SGHDN; CDR2 reads FVKESK. This CDR3 comprises 13 residues. The CDR3 reads CASRKQGADTQYF. The CDR3 coding sequence is TGTGCCAGCAGAAAACAGGGTGCAGATACGCAGTATTTT.

The genes are TRBV2 and TRBJ1-1; the D gene is possibly TRBD1 (5 bases). The V gene lost 5 bases and the J gene lost 5 bases, with 12 bases spanning the gap. The CDR3 totals 13 residues. CDR1 and CDR2 from the germline V gene are SNHLY and FYNNEI. DNA for the CDR3: TGTGCCAGCAGTAGTAGAGGGGTTACTGAAGCTTTCTTT. This sequence encodes CASSSRGVTEAFF. Complete variable domain (other parts from reference TRBV2 and TRBJ1-1): EPEVTQTPSHQVTQMGQEVILRCVPISNHLYFYWYRQILGQKVEFLVSFYNNEISEKSEIFDDQFSVERPDGSNFTLKIRSTKLEDSAMYFCASSSRGVTEAFFGQGTRLTVV.

V gene TRBV14 combines with J gene TRBJ2-7; D may be TRBD1 or TRBD2 (5 bases each). The length of the CDR3 is 14 residues. V dropped 4 bases and J dropped 6 bases, with 16 bases sitting between them. CDR1 and CDR2 (germline): SGHDN, FVKESK. The CDR3: CASSPWWGTAEQYV. Written as DNA, the CDR3 is TGTGCCAGCAGCCCGTGGTGGGGGACGGCCGAGCAGTACGTC.

This clone was seen a single time. V gene TRBV6-5 combines with J gene TRBJ2-1; a weak D match, TRBD1 (5 bases). Germline V gene data show CDR1 as MNHEY and CDR2 as SVGAGI. Trimming pared 7 bases from V and 8 bases from J, leaving 15 bases between. The CDR3 has 13 residues. CDR3 sequence (DNA): TGTGCCAGCAAAGGGGAATATTGGGATGAGCAGTTCTTC. Its translation: CASKGEYWDEQFF.

This chain joins TRBV27 and TRBJ2-5, with D possibly TRBD2 on 5 matching bases. The V gene's germline CDR1 is MNHEY and CDR2 SMNVEV (reference sequence). V lost 3 bases and J lost 5, with 16 bases in between. The CDR3 covers 15 residues. The CDR3 DNA is TGTGCCAGCAGTTTTCTATCCGGGGTGGGGGAGACCCAGTACTTC. It encodes CASSFLSGVGETQYF.

CDR3 DNA sequence: TGTGCCAGCAGTGAATCAGGGGGCAGAGACGAGCAGTACGTC. Its protein product is CASSESGGRDEQYV. The V call is TRBV6-1, the J call TRBJ2-7; 8 bases fit TRBD1. The CDR3 covers 14 residues. Germline values: CDR1 MNHNS, CDR2 SASEGT. J was trimmed by 5 bases and V by 2 bases; bases with no gene match: 5.

The chain uses TRBV19 and TRBJ1-2; D perhaps matches TRBD1 (6 bases). Trimming took 7 bases from V and 0 from J, leaving 12 bases between them. The V gene's germline CDR1 is LNHDA and CDR2 SQIVND (reference sequence). This CDR3 is 14 amino acids long. The CDR3 protein is CASTRDKTNYGYTF. CDR3 in DNA: TGTGCCAGTACTCGGGACAAGACTAACTATGGCTACACCTTC.

The gene calls are TRBV18 and TRBJ2-3; D is unresolved. V was clipped by 3 bases and J by 0 bases, with 13 bases between them. CDR3 length equals 16 residues. The V gene's germline CDR1 is KGHSH and CDR2 LQKENI. This chain's CDR3 is CASSPDLTPSTDTQYF. CDR3 DNA: TGTGCCAGCTCACCCGACCTGACACCTAGCACAGATACGCAGTATTTT.

The chain combines TRBV5-4 with TRBJ2-3; 11 bases agree with TRBD1. The CDR3 covers 17 residues. Looked up from germline, CDR1 is SGHNT and CDR2 is YYREEE (reference sequence). The trim removed 3 bases at V and 2 bases at J, leaving 8 bases unmatched. The DNA of the CDR3 is TGTGCCAGCAGCTGGTGGGCGGGACAGGGGGACACAGATACGCAGTATTTT. It codes for CASSWWAGQGDTDTQYF.

This clone was detected only once. This chain links TRBV29-1 with TRBJ1-1; D is ambiguous. The CDR3 runs 17 residues. Germline V lookup: CDR1 SQVTM, CDR2 ANQGSEA. Deletions cut 4 bases from V and 1 base from J, with 22 bases between. CDR3 DNA sequence: TGCAGCGTTGTCTTCCGGTACGGGCTGTATAGGAACACTGAAGCTTTCTTT. Translating it yields CSVVFRYGLYRNTEAFF.

This clone was recorded only once. The rearrangement joins TRBV2 to TRBJ2-3, with D possibly TRBD1 on 5 matching bases. Germline V gene sequence: CDR1 SNHLY, CDR2 FYNNEI. The V and J ends lost 2 bases and 0 bases respectively, with 9 bases between them. This CDR3 has 15 residues. The CDR3 protein is CASSEQGPSTDTQYF. CDR3 coding DNA: TGTGCCAGCAGTGAACAGGGTCCGAGCACAGATACGCAGTATTTT.

The table lists this clone with a count of one. The rearrangement uses TRBV30 and TRBJ2-3; D gene ambiguous. The V gene's germline CDR1 is GTSNPN and CDR2 SVGIG (reference sequence). V lost 0 bases and J 1 base, leaving 5 bases between the germline ends. The CDR3 sequence is 13 residues long. CDR3 sequence: CAWSVLGTDTQYF. In DNA, the CDR3 is TGTGCCTGGAGTGTACTGGGCACAGATACGCAGTATTTT.

V is TRBV28 and J is TRBJ1-6; D remains unclear. Per germline, CDR1 MDHEN and CDR2 SYDVKM. This CDR3 comprises 11 residues. With 5 bases removed from V and 8 bases from J, the gap between germline ends came to 4 bases. The CDR3 loop is CASSTYSPLHF. CDR3 nucleotide sequence: TGTGCCAGCAGTACCTATTCACCCCTCCACTTT.

This chain joins TRBV11-2 and TRBJ2-7; D perhaps matches TRBD2 (6 bases). The CDR3 runs 13 residues. Trimming pared 5 bases from V and 3 bases from J, leaving 11 bases between. Per the germline V gene, CDR1 is SGHAT and CDR2 is FQNNGV. CDR3 coding DNA: TGTGCCAGCAGCCCCCGGGAGCGCTACGAGCAGTACTTC. It codes for CASSPRERYEQYF. Supplemented by reference TRBV11-2 and TRBJ2-7, the full variable domain reads EAGVAQSPRYKIIEKRQSVAFWCNPISGHATLYWYQQILGQGPKLLIQFQNNGVVDDSQLPKDRFSAERLKGVDSTLKIQPAKLEDSAVYLCASSPRERYEQYFGPGTRLTVT.

The chain recombines TRBV3-1 (or the pseudogene TRBV3-2) with TRBJ1-2; tentative D call: TRBD1 (6 bases). The CDR3 sequence is 15 residues long. Trimming removed 4 bases from V and 4 bases from J, with 16 bases in between. From germline, CDR1 is LGHDT and CDR2 YNNKEL (reference sequence). CDR3 sequence (DNA): TGTGCCAGCAGCCGGGGACGTGGGGGGCCCTATGGCTACACCTTC. It is translated as CASSRGRGGPYGYTF.

This clone was counted only a few times. Written as DNA, the CDR3 is TGTGCCAGTAGCAGTATCATTCTAGCGGGAGAAAACCTCCCAGGGGAGCTGTTTTTT. Translated: CASSSIILAGENLPGELFF. V usage is TRBV19 and J usage is TRBJ2-2; 10 bases are a match to TRBD2. The CDR3 length is 19 residues. Germline V gene data show CDR1 as LNHDA and CDR2 as SQIVND (reference sequence). V shed 6 bases and J 8 bases; nucleotides not matched to a gene: 21.

V is TRBV29-1 and J is TRBJ1-5; no clear D. The CDR3 consists of 11 residues. Trimming left V 4 bases short and J 1 base short, with 2 bases between. Germline V CDR1 and CDR2: SQVTM, ANQGSEA. The CDR3 is CSVGSNQPQHF. For the CDR3, the DNA is TGCAGCGTTGGGAGCAATCAGCCCCAGCATTTT.

The chain couples TRBV6-5 to TRBJ1-3; D gene uncertain. The CDR3 sequence is 15 residues long. V was pared by 6 bases and J by 0 bases, with 12 bases between. Germline CDR1 reads MNHEY; CDR2 reads SVGAGI. The CDR3 here is CASRLMEASGNTIYF. For the CDR3, the DNA is TGTGCCAGCAGGCTCATGGAGGCCTCTGGAAACACCATATATTTT.

This chain uses TRBV4-1 with TRBJ2-1; 9 nucleotides agree with TRBD2. The germline V gene encodes CDR1 MGHRA and CDR2 YSYEKL. The CDR3 contains 18 residues. V lost 1 base and J lost 8; bases outside the gene matches: 15. CDR3 in amino acids: CASSQGAGGPLIWDEQFF. The CDR3 nucleotides read TGCGCCAGCAGCCAAGGGGCGGGAGGGCCGCTTATTTGGGATGAGCAGTTCTTC.